These 27 T cell receptor beta chains were sequenced from one sample in a study of human thymus T cells. Data came from immunoSEQ multiplex PCR; TCRdb stores just in-frame clones and leaves some out. The data hold just over 45,000 clones, with just under 95% observed a single time. Sequencing was carried out using blood. Every receptor here comes from a girl under three years old with a congenital heart defect but otherwise immunologically healthy.

This chain joins TRBV7-9 and TRBJ2-1; TRBD2 matches at 10 bases. Trimming took 3 bases from V and 6 from J; bases not matched to a gene: 2. The V gene's germline CDR1 is SEHNR and CDR2 FQNEAQ (reference sequence). This CDR3 region has 14 residues. The CDR3 spells CASSLGLASNEQFF. Written as DNA, the CDR3 is TGTGCCAGCAGCTTGGGACTAGCGTCCAATGAGCAGTTCTTC.

As to this clone: Other DNA sequences of this sample code for an identical CDR3. The chain uses TRBV25-1 and TRBJ1-5; 7 positions agree with TRBD1. CDR1 is MGHDK and CDR2 is SYGVNS in the germline V gene. Losses at the gene ends were 1 base for V and 7 bases for J; bases not matched to a gene: 4. This CDR3 contains 14 residues. DNA for the CDR3: TGTGCCAGCAGTGAATCGGGCAGGGGGCAGCCCCAGCATTTT. It encodes CASSESGRGQPQHF.

This chain links TRBV7-6 with TRBJ2-5; no reliable D call. The closer fit of TRBJ2-7 to the DNA end suggests the J call may be wrong. This CDR3 comprises 14 residues. Germline CDR1 reads SGHVS; CDR2 reads FNYEAQ. CDR3 in amino acids: CASSPIYKSNEQYF. For the CDR3, the DNA is TGTGCCAGCAGCCCGATTTATAAGTCCAACGAGCAGTACTTC.

The table lists this clone with a count of one. The V and J genes are TRBV5-1 and TRBJ2-1, with D hard to call. V was trimmed by 2 bases and J by 6 bases, leaving 3 bases between them. This CDR3 is built from 11 residues. CDR1 is SGHRS, CDR2 YFSETQ, per germline. In DNA, the CDR3 is TGCGCCAGCAGCTTTCGCAATGAGCAGTTCTTC. This gives the protein CASSFRNEQFF.

This chain connects TRBV9 to TRBJ2-5; D gene ambiguous. Per the germline V gene, CDR1 is SGDLS and CDR2 is YYNGEE. V was cut by 0 bases and J by 4 bases, with 10 bases left in between. CDR3 length: 14 amino acids. The CDR3 coding sequence is TGTGCCAGCAGCGTAGATGGTAGCTCAGAGACCCAGTACTTC. Translation: CASSVDGSSETQYF.

The rearrangement joins TRBV11-2 to TRBJ1-2; D may be TRBD1 (6 bases). Germline-derived CDR1 and CDR2 are SGHAT and FQNNGV. V was shortened by 7 bases and J by 2 bases, with 14 bases between the two germline ends. The CDR3 loop spans 14 amino acids. The CDR3 DNA reads TGTGCCAGCACCCATGGGGGGGCAAACTATGGCTACACCTTC. Translation: CASTHGGANYGYTF.

The chain employs TRBV10-2 and TRBJ1-1; a weak D match, TRBD1 (6 bases). The CDR3 is made up of 17 amino acids. The ends were cut back, 2 bases at V and 2 bases at J, with 18 bases in the middle. The germline gives CDR1 WSHSY, CDR2 SAAADI. CDR3 protein: CASSEPPSDRSNTEAFF. The CDR3 coding sequence is TGCGCCAGCAGTGAGCCTCCATCCGACAGGTCAAACACTGAAGCTTTCTTT.

V gene TRBV5-5 combines with J gene TRBJ1-2, with TRBD1 identical over 7 bases. CDR3 size: 19 residues. V lost 4 bases, J lost 0 bases, and 18 bases stayed unmatched. Germline V gives CDR1 SGHKS, CDR2 YYEKEE (reference sequence). This CDR3 is CASSLADRSTSIANYGYTF. CDR3 nucleotides: TGTGCCAGCAGCCTTGCGGACAGGTCCACTTCCATAGCTAACTATGGCTACACCTTC.

J is TRBJ2-4 and V is TRBV9; D remains unclear. The V gene lost 3 bases and the J gene lost 3 bases, with 10 bases spanning the gap. CDR1 SGDLS and CDR2 YYNGEE come from the germline V gene. The CDR3 is 14 amino acids. The CDR3 nucleotides are TGTGCCAGCAGCGCAACAGATATCAAAAACATTCAGTACTTC. Translation: CASSATDIKNIQYF.

The rearrangement uses TRBV6-1 and TRBJ1-1; D call uncertain. The germline gives CDR1 MNHNS, CDR2 SASEGT. V was shortened by 2 bases and J by 3 bases, with 10 bases between the two germline ends. The CDR3 is 14 residues long. The CDR3, as DNA: TGTGCCAGCAGTGAACGAGGGCAAGACACTGAAGCTTTCTTT. This codes for CASSERGQDTEAFF.

This chain links TRBV4-3 with TRBJ2-1; tentative D call: TRBD2 (5 bases). The CDR3 contains 17 residues. Germline CDR1 is LGHNA and CDR2 is YSLEER. The V gene lost 0 bases and the J gene lost 0 bases, with 12 bases spanning the gap. CDR3 sequence reads: CASSQDLLLASYNEQFF. The CDR3 coding sequence is TGCGCCAGCAGCCAAGATCTTCTCCTAGCCTCCTACAATGAGCAGTTCTTC.

This chain connects TRBV5-6 to TRBJ2-2; 9 bases match TRBD1. CDR1 is SGHDT and CDR2 is YYEEEE in the germline V gene. J gave up 3 bases and V 0 bases, and 12 bases lay outside the gene matches. The CDR3 extends over 19 amino acids. The CDR3 nucleotides read TGTGCCAGCAGCTTGGACAGGGGGCGAATACTTCGGGACACCGGGGAGCTGTTTTTT. This gives the protein CASSLDRGRILRDTGELFF. The full variable domain, completed using reference TRBV5-6 and TRBJ2-2, is DAGVTQSPTHLIKTRGQQVTLRCSPKSGHDTVSWYQQALGQGPQFIFQYYEEEERQRGNFPDRFSGHQFPNYSSELNVNALLLGDSALYLCASSLDRGRILRDTGELFFGEGSRLTVL.

CDR3 DNA: TGTGCCAGCAAACTATCTTTAGGTAGAGGGTACGAGCAGTACTTC. Translating gives CASKLSLGRGYEQYF. The rearrangement joins TRBV6-5 to TRBJ2-7, with a weak D call TRBD2 (5 bases). With 7 bases removed from V and 4 bases from J, the gap between germline ends came to 20 bases. The CDR3 contains 15 residues. Germline V CDR1 and CDR2: MNHEY, SVGAGI.

The CDR3: CASSLNRDQPQHF. The DNA of the CDR3 is TGTGCCAGCAGTTTAAATAGGGATCAGCCCCAGCATTTT. The chain links TRBV27 to TRBJ1-5; D not certain. V lost 2 bases to trimming and J lost 5 bases, with 7 bases between them. The CDR3 is 13 residues long. Germline CDR1 reads MNHEY; CDR2 reads SMNVEV (reference sequence).

The CDR3 loop reads CASSTTGLGGNTIYF. CDR3 nucleotide sequence: TGTGCCAGTAGTACTACAGGACTAGGAGGAAACACCATATATTTT. V and J are TRBV19 and TRBJ1-3; D is possibly TRBD1 (5 bases). Between the trimmed V and J ends, which lost 4 bases and 4 bases, there was a span of 14 bases. The CDR3 spans 15 residues. Per the germline V gene, CDR1 is LNHDA and CDR2 is SQIVND (reference sequence). The variable domain in full, with the rest retrieved from reference TRBV19 and TRBJ1-3, is DGGITQSPKYLFRKEGQNVTLSCEQNLNHDAMYWYRQDPGQGLRLIYYSQIVNDFQKGDIAEGYSVSREKKESFPLTVTSAQKNPTAFYLCASSTTGLGGNTIYFGEGSWLTVV.

This chain links TRBV10-3 with TRBJ2-7, with 7 bases aligning to TRBD2. The CDR3 contains 15 residues. Germline-derived CDR1 and CDR2 are ENHRY and SYGVKD. Trimming took 10 bases from V and 7 from J; bases not matched to a gene: 19. CDR3 DNA sequence: TGTGCCACCAGGCCCCAAGCGGGACCACTGGGGGAGCAGTACTTC. Translating it yields CATRPQAGPLGEQYF.

The chain recombines TRBV9 with TRBJ2-3; the D gene is possibly TRBD2 (6 bases). Germline-derived CDR1 and CDR2 are SGDLS and YYNGEE. The CDR3 covers 14 residues. Trimming removed 4 bases at V and 0 bases at J, with 9 bases between. CDR3 region: CASSFSGSTDTQYF. In nucleotides, the CDR3 is TGTGCCAGCAGCTTCAGCGGGAGCACAGATACGCAGTATTTT. Filled out from reference TRBV9 and TRBJ2-3, the complete variable domain reads DSGVTQTPKHLITATGQRVTLRCSPRSGDLSVYWYQQSLDQGLQFLIQYYNGEERAKGNILERFSAQQFPDLHSELNLSSLELGDSALYFCASSFSGSTDTQYFGPGTRLTVL.

The gene calls are TRBV6-4 and TRBJ2-3; D unclear. CDR3 length: 14 residues. Germline assignment: CDR1 MRHNA and CDR2 SNTAGT. Trimming took off 5 bases at V and 2 bases at J, with 11 bases between the two ends. The CDR3, as DNA: TGTGCCAGCAGTCAAGAGTTCCCCACAGATACGCAGTATTTT. Its protein product is CASSQEFPTDTQYF.

This clone was counted once. The CDR3 bases are TGTGCCAGCAGGCCTGGTGGCTCCTATAATTCACCCCTCCACTTT. Protein: CASRPGGSYNSPLHF. The V gene is TRBV6-1, the J gene TRBJ1-6; D is undetermined. Germline V lookup: CDR1 MNHNS, CDR2 SASEGT. The CDR3 spans 15 residues. With 6 bases removed from V and 0 bases from J, the gap between germline ends came to 9 bases.

The chain joins TRBV4-3 to TRBJ2-1; either TRBD1 or TRBD2 may supply D (6 bases each). Germline V gives CDR1 LGHNA, CDR2 YSLEER. The CDR3 is made up of 17 amino acids. Trimming pared 3 bases from V and 12 bases from J, leaving 27 bases between. This CDR3 is CASSQGPPGAFEQGQFF. The CDR3 bases are TGCGCCAGCAGCCAGGGACCCCCGGGGGCCTTTGAACAGGGGCAGTTCTTC.

The V call is TRBV10-1, the J call TRBJ2-2; TRBD1 might be the D (6 bases). The germline V gene has CDR1 WNHNN and CDR2 SYGVQD (reference sequence). The CDR3 contains 13 residues. Trimming removed 4 bases from V and 7 bases from J, with 10 bases in between. In DNA form, the CDR3 reads TGCGCCAGCAGTGCCCGCAGGGGCGGGGAGCTGTTTTTT. Its translation: CASSARRGGELFF.

This rearrangement joins TRBV21-1 to TRBJ1-1; TRBD1, as called in the table, went unchecked against the DNA. TRBV21-1 is listed as a pseudogene. This CDR3 contains 15 residues. The CDR3 DNA follows: TGTGCCAGCAATGGGACAGGGAAAAGTGACACTGAAGCTTTCTTT. Residues: CASNGTGKSDTEAFF.

The CDR3 sequence is CASSYQTSGRKETQYF. The CDR3 coding sequence is TGTGCCAGCAGTTATCAGACTAGCGGGAGAAAAGAGACCCAGTACTTC. The rearrangement links TRBV6-6 to TRBJ2-5; TRBD2 aligns across 12 bases. The CDR3 runs to 16 residues. V was clipped by 3 bases and J by 3 bases; unmatched bases: 5. Germline CDR1 reads MNHNY; CDR2 reads SVGAGI (reference sequence).

A remark on this clone: Germline and junction disagree at one end, which may indicate a read error. J is TRBJ1-4 and V is TRBV19; D might be TRBD1 (5 bases). Germline CDR1 is LNHDA and CDR2 is SQIVND (reference sequence). This CDR3 is built from 13 residues. The CDR3 protein is CASGGWTNEKLLF. CDR3 bases: TGTGCCAGCGGGGGTTGGACTAATGAAAAACTGCTTTTT.

In its sample, this clone was seen once. CDR3 residues: CASSHGLAGEVGRETQYF. The CDR3 nucleotides are TGTGCCAGCAGCCACGGACTAGCGGGAGAAGTAGGGAGGGAGACCCAGTACTTC. The rearrangement joins TRBV7-2 to TRBJ2-5; the match to TRBD2 covers 13 bases. This CDR3 region has 18 residues. The germline V gene has CDR1 SGHTA and CDR2 FQGNSA. V shed 5 bases and J 5 bases; nucleotides not matched to a gene: 14. The complete variable domain, with remaining parts taken from reference TRBV7-2 and TRBJ2-5, reads GAGVSQSPSNKVTEKGKDVELRCDPISGHTALYWYRQSLGQGLEFLIYFQGNSAPDKSGLPSDRFSAERTGGSVSTLTIQRTQQEDSAVYLCASSHGLAGEVGRETQYFGPGTRLLVL.

The chain recombines TRBV5-4 with TRBJ2-2, with 14 bases identical to TRBD2. The germline CDR1 and CDR2 sequences are SGHNT and YYREEE (reference sequence). The CDR3 extends over 16 amino acids. The junction had 4 bases not matched to a gene; V was cut back by 2 bases and J by 7 bases. CDR3 nucleotides: TGTGCCAGCAGCTTAGCGACTAGCGGGAGGGTCGGGGAGCTGTTTTTT. The encoded protein is CASSLATSGRVGELFF.

V and J are TRBV5-1 and TRBJ1-2, with 7 bases lining up with TRBD1. CDR3 length: 12 amino acids. Germline assignment: CDR1 SGHRS and CDR2 YFSETQ. The V gene end was trimmed by 10 bases and the J gene end by 1 base; junction bases not matched to a gene: 4. The CDR3 region has the DNA TGCGCCTGGAGACAGGGTAACTATGGCTACACCTTC. Amino acid sequence: CAWRQGNYGYTF.